The 8 T cell receptor beta chains reported below all come from one sample, sequenced in a study of identical twins. TCRdb recomputed calls from the 5' RACE reads with MiXCR, one row per CDR3 protein. The sample holds 650,000 to 750,000 distinct CDR3 sequences; 21% are singletons and the top ten take 4% to 4.5%. These data were also reused for a study on T cells expressing NK-cell markers.

Sequenced: PBMCs. These receptors all come from a woman younger than 35 in good health.

The J gene is TRBJ2-7, the V gene TRBV27, with D perhaps matching TRBD2 (6 bases). Trimming stripped 3 bases from V and 4 bases from J, with 13 bases between. The CDR3 contains 14 residues. Germline-derived CDR1 and CDR2 are MNHEY and SMNVEV (reference sequence). The CDR3 loop reads CASSFSIGGYEQYF. CDR3 sequence (DNA): TGTGCCAGCAGTTTCTCGATTGGGGGGTACGAGCAGTACTTC.

This clonotype was counted at least ten times. This CDR3 is CASSPGGGNYGYTF. CDR3 coding DNA: TGTGCCAGCAGTCCAGGGGGAGGGAACTATGGCTACACCTTC. The chain employs TRBV11-2 and TRBJ1-2, with 7 nucleotides matching TRBD1. Trimming took 6 bases from V and 2 from J; bases not matched to a gene: 6. CDR1 and CDR2 from the germline V gene are SGHAT and FQNNGV. The CDR3 runs to 14 residues.

This clonotype was picked up a small number of times. The chain is built from TRBV5-1 and TRBJ2-7; TRBD1 matches 8 bases. With 4 bases clipped from V and 4 bases from J, the junction kept 10 bases outside the gene matches. There are 15 residues in the CDR3. In germline, CDR1 is SGHRS, CDR2 YFSETQ. The CDR3 DNA reads TGCGCCAGCAGCCCAACCCGGGACAGGAAATACGAGCAGTACTTC. It is translated as CASSPTRDRKYEQYF.

V and J are TRBV20-1 and TRBJ2-3; 7 bases agree with TRBD1. Germline loops: CDR1 DFQATT, CDR2 SNEGSKA (reference sequence). After removal of 4 bases from V and 0 bases from J, the junction contained 16 bases not matched to a gene. The CDR3 runs 18 residues. DNA of the CDR3: TGCAGTGCTACAGCGTTGAGGGGGCCACTGATAAGCACAGATACGCAGTATTTT. The encoded protein is CSATALRGPLISTDTQYF.

This clonotype came up many times. The chain recombines TRBV7-7 with TRBJ2-1; D remains ambiguous. Germline V gives CDR1 SSHAT, CDR2 FNYEAQ (reference sequence). The V gene lost 5 bases and the J gene lost 5 bases, with 10 bases spanning the gap. This CDR3 region has 13 residues. The CDR3 here is CASSLQPDNEQFF. The CDR3 DNA follows: TGTGCCAGCAGCCTCCAACCAGACAATGAGCAGTTCTTC.

The chain combines TRBV7-6 with TRBJ2-1; 9 bases map to TRBD1. The CDR3 consists of 16 residues. Looked up from germline, CDR1 is SGHVS and CDR2 is FNYEAQ. Trimming removed 2 bases from V and 5 bases from J; junction bases left unmatched: 7. The CDR3 region is CASSLSGTGKNNEQFF. CDR3 nucleotide sequence: TGTGCCAGCAGCTTATCAGGGACAGGGAAGAACAATGAGCAGTTCTTC.

This clonotype has a handful of counts. The chain joins TRBV5-4 to TRBJ2-1, with 8 bases lining up with TRBD2. Trimming took 2 bases from V and 6 from J; bases not matched to a gene: 10. The CDR3 runs 16 residues. CDR1 and CDR2 (germline): SGHNT, YYREEE (reference sequence). CDR3 DNA sequence: TGTGCCAGCAGCTTCCTAGCGGGTGTATCTTTCAATGAGCAGTTCTTC. It specifies CASSFLAGVSFNEQFF.

This clonotype was detected only once. Written as DNA, the CDR3 is TGCAGCGTTGAAATACGGGACAGGGTACGGGGGCAGTTCTTC. This translates into CSVEIRDRVRGQFF. This sequence joins TRBV29-1 and TRBJ2-1; TRBD1 agrees at 9 bases. The CDR3 totals 14 residues. The germline V gene has CDR1 SQVTM and CDR2 ANQGSEA. Losses at the gene ends were 2 bases for V and 12 bases for J; bases not matched to a gene: 11.